These 25 T cell receptor beta chains were all obtained from the same sample, sequenced in a study of T cell responses to AZD1222 COVID-19 vaccine. Measured with immunoSEQ multiplex PCR; TCRdb has only the in-frame clones, and not every one. The table records about 120,000 clones, around 80% of them present only once. The specimen comprised peripheral blood, sampled 28 days after the second AZD1222 dose. The receptors were sampled from an adult who received the AZD1222 COVID-19 vaccine.

This chain connects TRBV12-2 to TRBJ1-1. TRBV12-2 is recorded as a pseudogene. CDR3 length equals 12 residues. The CDR3 protein is CASRFPGSEAFF. CDR3 nucleotides: TGTGCAAGTCGCTTTCCGGGGTCTGAAGCTTTCTTT.

V and J are TRBV19 and TRBJ2-7; possible D gene TRBD1, 7 bases. The germline V gene has CDR1 LNHDA and CDR2 SQIVND (reference sequence). This CDR3 region has 14 residues. Trimming stripped 4 bases from V and 2 bases from J, with 12 bases between. The CDR3 DNA reads TGTGCCAGTAGTACTCAGGGGGGAGCCTACGAGCAGTACTTC. It codes for CASSTQGGAYEQYF. Full variable domain (missing parts from reference TRBV19 and TRBJ2-7): DGGITQSPKYLFRKEGQNVTLSCEQNLNHDAMYWYRQDPGQGLRLIYYSQIVNDFQKGDIAEGYSVSREKKESFPLTVTSAQKNPTAFYLCASSTQGGAYEQYFGPGTRLTVT.

Regarding this clone: One junction end disagrees with the germline gene, perhaps due to a read error. The V and J genes are TRBV7-7 and TRBJ2-1; no clear D gene. Germline V gene data show CDR1 as SSHAT and CDR2 as FNYEAQ (reference sequence). The CDR3 loop spans 13 amino acids. CDR3: CASSLAATNEQFF. The CDR3 DNA reads TGTGCTAGCAGCTTAGCCGCGACAAATGAGCAGTTCTTC.

The chain has TRBV29-1 and TRBJ2-1; perhaps TRBD2 as D (6 bases). The CDR3 loop spans 15 amino acids. The V gene's germline CDR1 is SQVTM and CDR2 ANQGSEA. Trimming pared 4 bases from V and 0 bases from J, leaving 13 bases between. In DNA form, the CDR3 reads TGCAGCGTTGCTACTAGCTATAGCTCCTACAATGAGCAGTTCTTC. It encodes CSVATSYSSYNEQFF.

J is TRBJ2-4 and V is TRBV27; no definite D call. V lost 3 bases and J lost 0, with 9 bases in between. Germline V gene data show CDR1 as MNHEY and CDR2 as SMNVEV (reference sequence). This CDR3 contains 15 residues. The CDR3 here is CASSFRLPAKNIQYF. CDR3 DNA sequence: TGTGCCAGCAGTTTTCGACTTCCAGCCAAAAACATTCAGTACTTC.

This rearrangement joins TRBV5-4 to TRBJ1-2; 8 positions match TRBD1. CDR3 length equals 14 residues. The trim removed 3 bases at V and 5 bases at J, leaving 6 bases unmatched. Looked up from germline, CDR1 is SGHNT and CDR2 is YYREEE (reference sequence). The CDR3 here is CASSSTGARYGYTF. Here the CDR3 DNA reads TGTGCCAGCAGCTCGACAGGGGCAAGGTATGGCTACACCTTC.

Of note for this clone: This specimen includes other DNA sequences encoding the same CDR3. The chain has TRBV5-1 and TRBJ1-2; TRBD1 matches 8 bases. Looked up from germline, CDR1 is SGHRS and CDR2 is YFSETQ. The CDR3 is made up of 14 amino acids. Germline trimming cut 2 bases from V and 4 bases from J; bases unmatched to any gene: 4. CDR3 sequence (DNA): TGCGCCAGCAGCTTACAGGGGGAGAGCTATGGCTACACCTTC. As protein: CASSLQGESYGYTF.

Note on this clone: Other nucleotide sequences from this sample produce the same CDR3. J is TRBJ2-7 and V is TRBV27, with 8 bases that match TRBD1. The CDR3 spans 14 residues. The V segment lost 6 bases and the J segment 4 bases; nucleotides outside the gene matches: 8. Germline loops: CDR1 MNHEY, CDR2 SMNVEV (reference sequence). CDR3 nucleotide sequence: TGTGCCAGCAGACCGGGACAGGCACCTTACGAGCAGTACTTC. Encoded protein: CASRPGQAPYEQYF.

This sequence joins TRBV7-8 and TRBJ2-2; 7 bases fit TRBD1. Germline assignment: CDR1 SGHVS and CDR2 FQNEAQ. The CDR3 extends over 14 amino acids. After removal of 1 base from V and 6 bases from J, the junction contained 2 bases not matched to a gene. The CDR3 DNA is TGTGCCAGCAGCTTAGGAGGGGGCTCCGGGGAGCTGTTTTTT. Translated, it gives CASSLGGGSGELFF.

The chain is built from TRBV7-9 and TRBJ1-6; no firm D call. This CDR3 comprises 14 residues. The germline CDR1 and CDR2 sequences are SEHNR and FQNEAQ (reference sequence). V lost 5 bases and J 9 bases, leaving 14 bases between the germline ends. This chain's CDR3 is CASSTTAESSPLHF. Here the CDR3 DNA reads TGTGCCAGCAGCACGACGGCGGAGTCTTCACCCCTCCACTTT.

This clone came up once. The chain uses TRBV6-5 and TRBJ1-3; D may be TRBD1 (5 bases). The CDR3 consists of 16 residues. The ends were cut back, 2 bases at V and 0 bases at J, with 11 bases in the middle. CDR1 MNHEY and CDR2 SVGAGI come from the germline V gene. CDR3 amino acids: CASSYGDSSSGNTIYF. Here the CDR3 DNA reads TGTGCCAGCAGTTACGGCGACAGTTCCTCTGGAAACACCATATATTTT.

The chain carries TRBV10-2 and TRBJ1-1, with 8 nucleotides matching TRBD1. Per germline, CDR1 WSHSY and CDR2 SAAADI. The CDR3 consists of 15 residues. V lost 4 bases to trimming and J lost 5 bases; unmatched junction nucleotides: 9. The CDR3 DNA reads as TGCGCCAGCAGTGGAGGCCGACAGGGGAGGACTGAAGCTTTCTTT. This encodes CASSGGRQGRTEAFF.

This clone is a singleton in its sample. This chain connects TRBV27 to TRBJ1-6; D unresolved. CDR3 length equals 15 residues. V lost 4 bases and J lost 7, with 14 bases in between. Germline CDR1 is MNHEY and CDR2 is SMNVEV (reference sequence). CDR3 loop: CASSSLQYRNSPLHF. CDR3 nucleotides: TGTGCCAGCAGTTCCCTCCAATACCGCAATTCACCCCTCCACTTT.

The chain is built from TRBV7-2 and TRBJ1-1; no firm D call. The ends were cut back, 2 bases at V and 5 bases at J, with 15 bases in the middle. The germline V gene encodes CDR1 SGHTA and CDR2 FQGNSA. This CDR3 has 15 amino acids. The DNA of the CDR3 is TGTGCCAGCAGCTTAAAGTTTCGGGGTGAGACTGAAGCTTTCTTT. The encoded protein is CASSLKFRGETEAFF.

This clone was recorded only once. Written as DNA, the CDR3 is TGTGCCAGCAGCTTGAGGGGATTGAACACCGGGGAGCTGTTTTTT. The encoded protein is CASSLRGLNTGELFF. The chain is built from TRBV7-2 and TRBJ2-2, with D possibly being TRBD1 or TRBD2 (5 bases each). CDR3 length equals 15 residues. CDR1 is SGHTA, CDR2 FQGNSA, per germline. Trimming took 3 bases from V and 1 from J, leaving 9 bases between them.

The chain uses TRBV15 and TRBJ2-1; 7 bases map to TRBD1. The CDR3 has 16 residues. V lost 6 bases, J lost 2 bases, and 10 bases stayed unmatched. CDR1 is LNHNV, CDR2 YYDKDF, per germline (reference sequence). This CDR3 reads CATRGPGTVTYNEQFF. CDR3 DNA sequence: TGTGCCACCAGAGGGCCCGGGACAGTCACCTACAATGAGCAGTTCTTC.

The rearrangement uses TRBV5-8 and TRBJ2-3; D remains ambiguous. Looked up from germline, CDR1 is SGHTS and CDR2 is YDEGEE. There are 11 residues in the CDR3. Trimming took off 9 bases at V and 5 bases at J, with 10 bases between the two ends. CDR3 loop: CANSRVDTQYF. The CDR3 DNA reads TGTGCCAACTCCAGAGTAGATACGCAGTATTTT.

The gene calls are TRBV29-1 and TRBJ1-4; 8 bases agree with TRBD1. With 5 bases clipped from V and 4 bases from J, the junction kept 0 bases outside the gene matches. The CDR3 is made up of 12 amino acids. Germline CDR1 is SQVTM and CDR2 is ANQGSEA. The CDR3 protein is CSVTGGNEKLFF. The CDR3 DNA follows: TGCAGCGTTACAGGGGGTAATGAAAAACTGTTTTTT.

The V call is TRBV7-2, the J call TRBJ1-2; unclear D gene. Germline loops: CDR1 SGHTA, CDR2 FQGNSA. The V end was cut by 8 bases, the J end by 8 bases, with 12 bases between. The length of the CDR3 is 11 residues. The CDR3 DNA reads TGTGCCAGCGAGTTTTTGAGGGGCTACACCTTC. Amino acid sequence: CASEFLRGYTF.

The chain carries TRBV3-1 (or the pseudogene TRBV3-2) and TRBJ1-1; tentative D call: TRBD1 (5 bases). Trimming stripped 10 bases from V and 4 bases from J, with 16 bases between. Germline CDR1 reads LGHDT; CDR2 reads YNNKEL (reference sequence). The CDR3 spans 13 residues. The CDR3 nucleotides read TGTGCCACCTCCCAGGGCCCGTTCACTGAAGCTTTCTTT. The encoded protein is CATSQGPFTEAFF.

This clone appeared a single time. At one boundary the junction diverges from the germline segment, which might be a read error. This chain joins TRBV10-2 and TRBJ1-2; tentatively, D is TRBD1 (5 bases). The CDR3 is 14 residues long. CDR1 is WSHSY, CDR2 SAAADI, per germline. The CDR3 is CASSEYGAPYGYTF. The CDR3 coding sequence is TGCGCCAGCAGCGAGTACGGGGCCCCCTATGGCTACACCTTC.

The J gene is TRBJ2-7, the V gene TRBV9; D is unclear. The CDR3 runs to 11 residues. Germline V lookup: CDR1 SGDLS, CDR2 YYNGEE. The V and J ends lost 3 bases and 4 bases respectively, with 5 bases between them. Written as DNA, the CDR3 is TGTGCCAGCAGCGATATTTACGAGCAGTACTTC. It is translated as CASSDIYEQYF.

A single count supports this clone. The CDR3 DNA reads as TGTGCCAGCAGTCAACCAGGGGGCTACTACGAGCAGTACTTC. Protein: CASSQPGGYYEQYF. The chain combines TRBV6-5 with TRBJ2-7; 8 bases line up with TRBD1. The CDR3 consists of 14 residues. Germline V lookup: CDR1 MNHEY, CDR2 SVGAGI. V shed 5 bases and J 3 bases; nucleotides not matched to a gene: 6.

V and J are TRBV29-1 and TRBJ1-2; no firm D call. This CDR3 spans 12 amino acids. From germline, CDR1 is SQVTM and CDR2 ANQGSEA. Between the trimmed V and J ends, which lost 1 base and 0 bases, there was a span of 3 bases. Here the CDR3 reads CSVEGSNYGYTF. The CDR3 region has the DNA TGCAGCGTTGAAGGCTCTAACTATGGCTACACCTTC.

The rearrangement links TRBV5-4 to TRBJ2-7; TRBD1 agrees at 10 bases. V shed 5 bases and J 0 bases; nucleotides not matched to a gene: 2. Germline assignment: CDR1 SGHNT and CDR2 YYREEE (reference sequence). The CDR3 extends over 14 amino acids. DNA for the CDR3: TGTGCCAGCAGGCGGGACAGGGGCTCCTACGAGCAGTACTTC. It codes for CASRRDRGSYEQYF. The complete variable domain, with remaining parts taken from reference TRBV5-4 and TRBJ2-7, reads ETGVTQSPTHLIKTRGQQVTLRCSSQSGHNTVSWYQQALGQGPQFIFQYYREEENGRGNFPPRFSGLQFPNYSSELNVNALELDDSALYLCASRRDRGSYEQYFGPGTRLTVT.